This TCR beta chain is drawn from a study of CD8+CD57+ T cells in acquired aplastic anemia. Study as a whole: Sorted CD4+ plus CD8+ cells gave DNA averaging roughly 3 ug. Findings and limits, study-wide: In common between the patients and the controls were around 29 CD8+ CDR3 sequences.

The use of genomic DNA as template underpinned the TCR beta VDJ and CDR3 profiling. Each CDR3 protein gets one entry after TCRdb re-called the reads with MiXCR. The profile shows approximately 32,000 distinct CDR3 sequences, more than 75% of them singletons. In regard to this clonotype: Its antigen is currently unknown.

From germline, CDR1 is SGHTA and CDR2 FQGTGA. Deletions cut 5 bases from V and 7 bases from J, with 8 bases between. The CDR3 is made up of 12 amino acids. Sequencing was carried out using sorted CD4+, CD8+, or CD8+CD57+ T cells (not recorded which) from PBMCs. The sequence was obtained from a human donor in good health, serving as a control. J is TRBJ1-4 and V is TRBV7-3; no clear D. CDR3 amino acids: CASSTNGEKLFF. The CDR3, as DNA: TGTGCCAGCAGCACGAACGGTGAAAAACTGTTTTTT.